The rows below give T cell receptor beta chains drawn from one sample of a study of T cell responses to AZD1222 COVID-19 vaccine. Assay: immunoSEQ multiplex PCR; the TCRdb copy retains only in-frame clones and omits some. The table has over 100,000 clones, roughly 89% seen once. Sample: peripheral blood, taken on day 0 of AZD1222 vaccination. Every receptor here comes from an adult in good health. Each CDR3 is given with its conserved first and last residue. Each record gives: clone size, D gene, V gene, J gene, CDR3 DNA, CDR3 protein. A D gene is named only where the DNA matches it firmly. Not every row has a clone size; where given, it reads once, few, many or a size class.

-,TRBD1,TRBV5-1,TRBJ2-7,TGCGCCAGCAGCCCGGGACAGGGGTTCTCCTACGAGCAGTACTTC,CASSPGQGFSYEQYF
-,TRBD1,TRBV27,TRBJ2-7,TGTGCCAGCAGTCCCTCCAGGGGGTACGAGCAGTACTTC,CASSPSRGYEQYF
few,-,TRBV5-1,TRBJ1-4,TGCGCCAGCAGCTTGCCGGGATCTAATGAAAAACTGTTTTTT,CASSLPGSNEKLFF
once,-,TRBV7-8,TRBJ2-1,TGTGCCAGCAGCGCAGCCGAAATCTACAATGAGCAGTTCTTC,CASSAAEIYNEQFF
-,-,TRBV3-1/TRBV3-2,TRBJ1-1,TGTGCCAGCAGCCAAGAAGGTACACCGGGGAACACTGAAGCTTTCTTT,CASSQEGTPGNTEAFF
-,TRBD1,TRBV19,TRBJ1-5,TGTGCCAGTAGTACAGGGGGCTATAGCAATCAGCCCCAGCATTTT,CASSTGGYSNQPQHF
once,-,TRBV5-4,TRBJ1-1,TGTGCCAGCAGGGGGAACACTGAAGCTTTCTTT,CASRGNTEAFF
-,-,TRBV3-1/TRBV3-2,TRBJ1-6,TGTGCCAGCAGCCAGCTACAGAGGAATTCACCCCTCCACTTT,CASSQLQRNSPLHF
-,-,TRBV28,TRBJ2-5,TGTGCCAGCAAAGACCTGGGGAAGGGCCAAGAGACCCAGTACTTC,CASKDLGKGQETQYF
-,-,TRBV30,TRBJ1-2,TGTGCCTGGAGTAATCAGGGACTTTATGGCTACACCTTC,CAWSNQGLYGYTF
-,-,TRBV29-1,TRBJ2-6,TGCAGCGTTTCTTGGGGCTCTGGGGCCAACGTCCTGACTTTC,CSVSWGSGANVLTF
-,TRBD1,TRBV7-9,TRBJ2-7,TGTGCCAGCAGCTTAGGCGAGACAGGGGTCCGCGAGCAGTACTTC,CASSLGETGVREQYF
-,TRBD1,TRBV6-1,TRBJ1-6,TGTGCCAGCAGTGACCTAGGACAGGTTTTTAATTCACCCCTCCACTTT,CASSDLGQVFNSPLHF
-,-,TRBV9,TRBJ1-6,TGTGCCAGCAGCGTAGAAGGGAATAATTCACCCCTCCACTTT,CASSVEGNNSPLHF
-,-,TRBV6-1,TRBJ2-5,TGTGCCAGCAGTGAAGGATACAGGGCCTTAGGGGAGACCCAGTACTTC,CASSEGYRALGETQYF
-,TRBD2,TRBV12-5,TRBJ2-5,TGTGCTAGTGGTTTGGACCTAATAGCGGGGGGGACAGAGACCCAGTACTTC,CASGLDLIAGGTETQYF
-,TRBD2,TRBV4-1,TRBJ2-3,TGCGCCAGCAGCCAAGTAGGCCTAGCGGGAGGGCCTGGGGGAGATACGCAGTATTTT,CASSQVGLAGGPGGDTQYF
-,-,TRBV30,TRBJ2-5,TGTGCCTGGAGTGTAATGGGGTTAGAGACCCAGTACTTC,CAWSVMGLETQYF
-,-,TRBV7-2,TRBJ2-1,TGTGCCAGCAGCTTAGTAGCGATTGAGCAGTTCTTC,CASSLVAIEQFF
-,TRBD1,TRBV5-6,TRBJ1-2,TGTGCCAGCAGCATGGGACAGCTCCGCTTAGCTAACTATGGCTACACCTTC,CASSMGQLRLANYGYTF
-,-,TRBV27,TRBJ2-2,TGTGCCAGCGGTACAGGGATTACCGGGGAGCTGTTTTTT,CASGTGITGELFF
-,-,TRBV6-2/TRBV6-3,TRBJ2-2,TGTGCCAGCAGTTACTCGAAGCGGGCCGGGGAGCTGTTTTTT,CASSYSKRAGELFF
-,-,TRBV30,TRBJ1-6,TGTGCCTGGAGTGTACAAACGGGAGACCCCCTCCACTTT,CAWSVQTGDPLHF
-,-,TRBV5-1,TRBJ1-1,TGCGCCAGCAGCTTAGAGGGTATGAGCACTGAAGCTTTCTTT,CASSLEGMSTEAFF
-,TRBD2,TRBV11-2,TRBJ2-2,TGTGCCAGCAGCCAACTAGCGGGGTTTAACACCGGGGAGCTGTTTTTT,CASSQLAGFNTGELFF
-,-,TRBV6-6,TRBJ1-3,TGTGCCAGCAGCTCGAGGGGGGGGAGCTCTGGAAACACCATATATTTT,CASSSRGGSSGNTIYF
-,-,TRBV7-2,TRBJ2-1,TGTGCCAGCAGCTTAAGCACGCTGATAGGGCAGTTCTTC,CASSLSTLIGQFF
few,TRBD1,TRBV5-1,TRBJ1-3,TGCGCCAGCAGCCCCCAACCGACAGGGCCTGGAAACACCATATATTTT,CASSPQPTGPGNTIYF
-,-,TRBV2,TRBJ2-7,TGTGCCAGCATTCCCGGATACAGTCGATACGAGCAGTACTTC,CASIPGYSRYEQYF
few,TRBD2,TRBV7-9,TRBJ2-7,TGTGCCAGCAGTTCGACTAGCGTCCACCTTAACTCCTACGAGCAGTACTTC,CASSSTSVHLNSYEQYF
-,TRBD1,TRBV28,TRBJ2-1,TGTGCCAGCACGGGACAGGGGGCCGGCAGGGATGAGCAGTTCTTC,CASTGQGAGRDEQFF
-,-,TRBV11-3,TRBJ2-7,TGTGCCAGCAGCTTGGGCAGGGGAAGCCACGAGCAGTACTTC,CASSLGRGSHEQYF
-,-,TRBV3-1/TRBV3-2,TRBJ1-1,TGTGCCAGCAGCCAAGGTTACAGGAACACTGAAGCTTTCTTT,CASSQGYRNTEAFF
-,-,TRBV19,TRBJ1-1,TGTGCCAGTAGTATGATTATGGGGACTGAAGCTTTCTTT,CASSMIMGTEAFF
-,-,TRBV15,TRBJ2-1,TGTGCCACCAGCACCGTGGTAGTACACAATGAGCAGTTCTTC,CATSTVVVHNEQFF
-,-,TRBV3-1/TRBV3-2,TRBJ2-3,TGTGCCAGCAGCCAAGGACGGGTGGATACGCAGTATTTT,CASSQGRVDTQYF
-,-,TRBV29-1,TRBJ1-1,TGCAGCGTTAGCAACCTAAACACTGAAGCTTTCTTT,CSVSNLNTEAFF
-,-,TRBV19,TRBJ1-2,TGTGCCAGTATAACGACGGGAGCTAACTATGGCTACACCTTC,CASITTGANYGYTF
once,-,TRBV18,TRBJ1-3,TGTGCCAGCTCATCGCGACATGCCGTCGAATATTTT,CASSSRHAVEYF
-,-,TRBV6-4,TRBJ2-1,TGTGCCAGCAGTGTGGCTCAGTTCGGTGAGCAGTTCTTC,CASSVAQFGEQFF
-,-,TRBV18,TRBJ2-3,TGTGCCAGCTCACCACCGTCCACAGATACGCAGTATTTT,CASSPPSTDTQYF
few,-,TRBV4-1,TRBJ2-2,TGCGCCAGCAGCCGTACCGCAATGTCGACCGGGGAGCTGTTTTTT,CASSRTAMSTGELFF
-,-,TRBV18,TRBJ1-3,TGTGCCAGCTCACCACTGGAAAGCTCTGGAAACACCATATATTTT,CASSPLESSGNTIYF
-,-,TRBV7-9,TRBJ1-2,TGTGCCAGCAGCCGGGGGCACTATGGCTACACCTTC,CASSRGHYGYTF
-,-,TRBV5-1,TRBJ2-3,TGCGCCAGCAGCTTCGTTAGTCGCGACAGCGAACAGTATTTT,CASSFVSRDSEQYF
-,-,TRBV5-1,TRBJ1-1,TGCGCCAGCAGCTTGTACCCGACAGAGATAAACACTGAAGCTTTCTTT,CASSLYPTEINTEAFF
-,TRBD2,TRBV7-3,TRBJ2-1,TGTGCCAGCAGCCCTCGGACTAGCGGGGGCCTCAATGAGCAGTTCTTC,CASSPRTSGGLNEQFF
-,-,TRBV7-3,TRBJ1-2,TGTGCCAGCAGCTTGGGACGGGTCGTCTATGGCTACACCTTC,CASSLGRVVYGYTF